What follows describes a single T cell receptor (beta chain). Its antigen is not known. The time point denotes: healthy volunteer bleed at 6 weeks. Total RNA was extracted from unfractionated whole blood. The entry originates in a study of human T cells and chemical hapten exposure. For the study at large: Slight differences in pooled library volume were the main source of varying TCR yields across samples.

There are 12 residues in the CDR3. CDR1 is MNHNS, CDR2 SASEGT, per germline. V shed 8 bases and J 7 bases; nucleotides not matched to a gene: 7. Individual cDNA molecules in this library carried unique molecular identifiers. How the authors handled the data: Sample TCR totals centred on a median of roughly 96,000, ranging about 23,224 to 700,000. Each CDR3 protein is one row after TCRdb ran MiXCR on the RACE reads. These V and J calls derive from TCRdb rather than the authors' analysis. The sample lists about 37,000 distinct CDR3 sequences; less than 6% were seen once. Study-wide findings and caveats: The number of TCRs above 1 in 1000 frequency did not change after DPC sensitization.

The clonotype originates from a human donor in good health. Some clones in this sample may be carry-over from other donors' samples. This chain uses TRBV6-1 with TRBJ1-1; TRBD1 agrees at 7 bases. Source material: whole blood. The CDR3 loop reads CASHQQGIEAFF. The CDR3 DNA sequence: TGTGCCAGCCACCAACAGGGGATTGAAGCTTTCTTT.